This TCR beta chain was captured in a study of blood T cell repertoires in COVID-19. Generated by immunoSEQ multiplex PCR, the TCRdb table keeps only in-frame clones and is missing some. The top ten clones hold approximately 4% of a sample with under 300,000 clones, around 89% of them seen once. This receptor was taken from a woman in her forties with acute or convalescent COVID-19. The sequencing input was peripheral blood.

The chain's CDR3 is CAISESGAMNTEAFF. CDR3 DNA: TGTGCCATCAGTGAGTCGGGGGCGATGAACACTGAAGCTTTCTTT. The V call is TRBV10-3, the J call TRBJ1-1; possibly TRBD1 for D (6 bases). Deletions cut 0 bases from V and 0 bases from J, with 8 bases between. The length of the CDR3 is 15 residues. Looked up from germline, CDR1 is ENHRY and CDR2 is SYGVKD.